Following are 21 T cell receptor beta chains from one sample sequenced in a study of blood T cell repertoires in COVID-19. The protocol was immunoSEQ multiplex PCR, while the TCRdb copy is restricted to in-frame clones and leaves out a portion. Among some 340,000 clones listed, 90% were seen once. The sequencing sample was made of PBMCs or T cells enriched from blood (not recorded which). The source is a woman aged 25-40 years who had been exposed to COVID-19.

CDR3 in amino acids: CASGVREWGGTEAFF. The CDR3, as DNA: TGTGCCAGCGGCGTCAGGGAATGGGGGGGCACTGAAGCTTTCTTT. The J gene is TRBJ1-1, the V gene TRBV21-1. TRBV21-1 is marked as a pseudogene. The CDR3 runs to 15 residues.

This rearrangement joins TRBV18 to TRBJ1-1; D is undetermined. Trimming cost V 8 bases and J 0 bases, with 10 bases left between them. CDR3 length equals 13 residues. CDR1 and CDR2 (germline): KGHSH, LQKENI. The CDR3 nucleotides are TGTGCCAGCGCGGGCGGGATGAACACTGAAGCTTTCTTT. It yields the protein CASAGGMNTEAFF.

V is TRBV2 and J is TRBJ2-7; TRBD2 might be the D (5 bases). Germline V gene sequence: CDR1 SNHLY, CDR2 FYNNEI. V was shortened by 7 bases and J by 0 bases, with 13 bases between the two germline ends. This CDR3 spans 14 amino acids. The CDR3 is CASKVEEVSYEQYF. Here the CDR3 DNA reads TGTGCCAGCAAAGTCGAGGAGGTCTCCTACGAGCAGTACTTC.

The J gene is TRBJ2-5, the V gene TRBV6-1; 7 bases fit TRBD2. CDR1 is MNHNS, CDR2 SASEGT, per germline. Trimming took 3 bases from V and 5 from J; bases not matched to a gene: 6. This CDR3 spans 14 amino acids. CDR3 in amino acids: CASSDGTTGETQYF. CDR3 bases: TGTGCCAGCAGTGACGGGACTACGGGGGAGACCCAGTACTTC.

CDR3 nucleotides: TGCAGCGTTGAAGATCCTCTTAACAGGGGGGGCACTGAAGCTTTCTTT. The encoded protein is CSVEDPLNRGGTEAFF. V and J are TRBV29-1 and TRBJ1-1; 8 bases match TRBD1. The length of the CDR3 is 16 residues. Germline V lookup: CDR1 SQVTM, CDR2 ANQGSEA. V was clipped by 0 bases and J by 4 bases; unmatched bases: 10.

V gene TRBV7-9 combines with J gene TRBJ1-2, with 8 bases fitting TRBD1. Germline assignment: CDR1 SEHNR and CDR2 FQNEAQ (reference sequence). The CDR3 consists of 12 residues. The J segment lost 7 bases and the V segment lost 6 bases, leaving 4 bases of the junction unmatched. The CDR3 DNA reads TGTGCCAGCAGGGGAACAGGGGGTGGCTACACCTTC. Protein product: CASRGTGGGYTF.

The CDR3 loop is CASRPRWGRVYQETQYF. CDR3 in DNA: TGTGCCAGCAGACCGCGGTGGGGCAGGGTGTACCAAGAGACCCAGTACTTC. The chain employs TRBV7-9 and TRBJ2-5, with D perhaps matching TRBD1 (5 bases). CDR1 and CDR2 (germline): SEHNR, FQNEAQ (reference sequence). V lost 6 bases and J 0 bases, leaving 20 bases between the germline ends. The CDR3 runs 17 residues.

V and J are TRBV7-3 and TRBJ1-1; D possibly corresponds to TRBD1 (5 bases). The CDR3 has 16 residues. V lost 4 bases and J lost 1, with 16 bases in between. Germline V lookup: CDR1 SGHTA, CDR2 FQGTGA. Written as DNA, the CDR3 is TGTGCCAGCAGCTCTCCTCAGGGATTTGGGAACACTGAAGCTTTCTTT. Protein sequence: CASSSPQGFGNTEAFF.

V gene TRBV19 combines with J gene TRBJ1-2; 7 nucleotides line up with TRBD1. The length of the CDR3 is 15 residues. With 4 bases clipped from V and 6 bases from J, the junction kept 11 bases outside the gene matches. In germline, CDR1 is LNHDA, CDR2 SQIVND (reference sequence). CDR3 in amino acids: CASSTGQNFFDGYTF. CDR3 DNA: TGTGCCAGTAGTACGGGACAGAATTTTTTCGATGGCTACACCTTC.

The J gene is TRBJ2-5, the V gene TRBV6-5; D not resolved. Trimming shortened V by 5 bases and J by 4 bases, and 14 bases separated the two germline ends. The germline V gene has CDR1 MNHEY and CDR2 SVGAGI. CDR3 size: 14 residues. This CDR3 is CASSPRSLIETQYF. In nucleotides, the CDR3 is TGTGCCAGCAGTCCCAGATCACTAATAGAGACCCAGTACTTC.

The rearrangement uses TRBV24-1 and TRBJ1-2, with 9 bases aligning to TRBD1. V trimming: 0 bases; J trimming: 6 bases; junction bases outside the gene matches: 4. Germline V gene lookup returns CDR1 KGHDR and CDR2 SFDVKD. The CDR3 sequence is 15 residues long. CDR3 coding DNA: TGTGCCACCAGTGATTTGGTACAGGGGGCGGATGGCTACACCTTC. Protein sequence: CATSDLVQGADGYTF.

The chain employs TRBV5-1 and TRBJ1-4; no definite D call. V shed 0 bases and J shed 7 bases, with 16 bases lying between them. The germline gives CDR1 SGHRS, CDR2 YFSETQ. The CDR3 contains 16 residues. The CDR3 loop reads CASSLGGMGRGEKLFF. The CDR3 DNA is TGCGCCAGCAGCTTGGGAGGAATGGGTCGGGGTGAAAAACTGTTTTTT.

V and J are TRBV9 and TRBJ2-4; perhaps TRBD2 as D (7 bases). The CDR3 is 16 residues long. Germline CDR1 is SGDLS and CDR2 is YYNGEE. Trimming took 0 bases from V and 8 from J, leaving 18 bases between them. CDR3 in DNA: TGTGCCAGCAGCGTAGGGGGGGGCGCTGCGGGTTACATTCAGTACTTC. Protein product: CASSVGGGAAGYIQYF.

In regard to this clone: At the DNA level, this CDR3 is encoded by other sequences in the same sample as well. The V call is TRBV7-3, the J call TRBJ1-1; D gene ambiguous. Trimming shortened V by 0 bases and J by 1 base, and 6 bases separated the two germline ends. CDR3 length equals 14 residues. Germline V gene lookup returns CDR1 SGHTA and CDR2 FQGTGA. CDR3 sequence: CASSLTSRNTEAFF. The CDR3 coding sequence is TGTGCCAGCAGCTTAACGTCCAGGAACACTGAAGCTTTCTTT.

The chain has TRBV10-3 and TRBJ1-1; 9 nucleotides line up with TRBD1. CDR3 length: 17 amino acids. CDR1 and CDR2 (germline): ENHRY, SYGVKD. The V gene end was trimmed by 8 bases and the J gene end by 5 bases; junction bases not matched to a gene: 18. This CDR3 is CAIGEGQGLVRGTEAFF. CDR3 in DNA: TGTGCCATCGGCGAGGGACAGGGTCTTGTTAGAGGAACTGAAGCTTTCTTT.

This chain links TRBV10-3 with TRBJ2-7; 8 nucleotides align to TRBD1. The germline V gene has CDR1 ENHRY and CDR2 SYGVKD. Trimming at V came to 3 bases and at J to 3 bases, leaving 4 bases not matched to a gene. CDR3 length: 14 residues. This CDR3 reads CAISEGTGRYEQYF. As DNA, the CDR3 is TGTGCCATCAGTGAAGGGACAGGCCGCTACGAGCAGTACTTC.

The chain is built from TRBV3-1 (or the pseudogene TRBV3-2) and TRBJ1-5, with D possibly TRBD1 on 6 matching bases. The V gene's germline CDR1 is LGHDT and CDR2 YNNKEL (reference sequence). This CDR3 comprises 14 residues. The ends were cut back, 1 base at V and 7 bases at J, with 11 bases in the middle. The CDR3 spells CASSQASRGQPQHF. As DNA, the CDR3 is TGTGCCAGCAGCCAAGCAAGCAGGGGACAGCCCCAGCATTTT.

The chain couples TRBV2 to TRBJ1-1; tentatively, D is TRBD1 (6 bases). V was pared by 7 bases and J by 3 bases, with 15 bases between. The CDR3 is made up of 14 amino acids. The germline CDR1 and CDR2 sequences are SNHLY and FYNNEI. CDR3 bases: TGTGCCAGCAAGACCAGGGGCGTGGACACTGAAGCTTTCTTT. Amino acid sequence: CASKTRGVDTEAFF.

The V call is TRBV15, the J call TRBJ2-5; 8 bases map to TRBD1. The CDR3 extends over 14 amino acids. The germline V gene encodes CDR1 LNHNV and CDR2 YYDKDF (reference sequence). Trimming at V came to 1 base and at J to 7 bases, leaving 5 bases not matched to a gene. The CDR3 DNA follows: TGTGCCACCAGCAGAGGCCCAGGGGGCCTGACCCAGTACTTC. This encodes CATSRGPGGLTQYF. Full variable domain (remainder filled in from reference TRBV15 and TRBJ2-5): DAMVIQNPRYQVTQFGKPVTLSCSQTLNHNVMYWYQQKSSQAPKLLFHYYDKDFNNEADTPDNFQSRRPNTSFCFLDIRSPGLGDTAMYLCATSRGPGGLTQYFGPGTRLLVL.

In DNA, the CDR3 is TGTGCCATCGGACCGGGACTCACCACCGGGGAGCTGTTTTTT. Its protein product is CAIGPGLTTGELFF. This chain links TRBV10-3 with TRBJ2-2, with D maybe TRBD2 (6 bases). CDR1 and CDR2 from the germline V gene are ENHRY and SYGVKD. This CDR3 spans 14 amino acids. Deletions cut 8 bases from V and 4 bases from J, with 14 bases between.

This rearrangement joins TRBV4-2 to TRBJ2-1; TRBD2 matches 8 bases. The CDR3 extends over 16 amino acids. With V trimmed by 4 bases and J by 5 bases, 10 bases remained unmatched. Germline values: CDR1 LGHNA, CDR2 YNFKEQ. CDR3: CASSLPGGGNNNEQFF. The DNA for the CDR3 is TGTGCCAGCAGCCTTCCGGGCGGGGGGAACAACAATGAGCAGTTCTTC.